These 4 T cell receptor beta chains were all obtained from the same sample, sequenced in a study of PD-L1 blockade in urothelial cancer. The repertoire was sequenced with immunoSEQ multiplex PCR; TCRdb's copy has only in-frame clones and lacks some. The profile shows approximately 86,000 clones, 85% of them singletons. Time point in this sample: pretreatment peripheral blood. The sample consisted of PBMCs, taken around atezolizumab (anti-PD-L1) treatment. These receptors came from a man between 40 and 49 years old with urothelial cancer.

This rearrangement joins TRBV5-1 to TRBJ1-3; the D gene is possibly TRBD1 (6 bases). Germline V gives CDR1 SGHRS, CDR2 YFSETQ. This CDR3 contains 14 residues. V lost 2 bases and J 3 bases, leaving 9 bases between the germline ends. Written as DNA, the CDR3 is TGCGCCAGCAGCTTCGGACAGAATGGAAACACCATATATTTT. It codes for CASSFGQNGNTIYF.

The chain combines TRBV4-1 with TRBJ1-3, with D maybe TRBD1 (5 bases). The CDR3 runs to 15 residues. V lost 4 bases to trimming and J lost 0 bases, with 10 bases between them. Per the germline V gene, CDR1 is MGHRA and CDR2 is YSYEKL. The CDR3 sequence is CASSLRQLSGNTIYF. The CDR3 bases are TGCGCCAGCAGCCTACGACAGCTCTCTGGAAACACCATATATTTT.

The chain recombines TRBV28 with TRBJ2-7, with D uncertain. CDR3 length equals 12 residues. The germline V and J ends were trimmed by 3 bases and 6 bases, with 9 bases remaining between them. Germline CDR1 and CDR2: MDHEN and SYDVKM. The CDR3 loop reads CASSFPEREQYF. As DNA, the CDR3 is TGTGCCAGCAGTTTCCCCGAGCGCGAGCAGTACTTC.

The rearrangement links TRBV7-9 to TRBJ1-5; D unresolved. V shed 5 bases and J shed 0 bases, with 8 bases lying between them. The CDR3 extends over 14 amino acids. Germline assignment: CDR1 SEHNR and CDR2 FQNEAQ (reference sequence). CDR3 nucleotide sequence: TGTGCCAGCAGCCTACGGGGTAGCAATCAGCCCCAGCATTTT. It encodes CASSLRGSNQPQHF.